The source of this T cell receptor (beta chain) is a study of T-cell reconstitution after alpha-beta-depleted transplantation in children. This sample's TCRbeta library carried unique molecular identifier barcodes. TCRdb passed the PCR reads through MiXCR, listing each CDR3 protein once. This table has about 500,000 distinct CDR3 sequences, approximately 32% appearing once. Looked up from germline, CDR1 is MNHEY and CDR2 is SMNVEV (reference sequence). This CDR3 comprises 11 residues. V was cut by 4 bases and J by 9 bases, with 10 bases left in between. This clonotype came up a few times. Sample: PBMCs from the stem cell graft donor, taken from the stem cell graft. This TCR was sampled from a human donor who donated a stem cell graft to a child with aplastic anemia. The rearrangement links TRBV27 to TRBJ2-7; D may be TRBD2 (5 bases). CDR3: CASSSSGRQYF. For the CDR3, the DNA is TGTGCCAGCAGTTCAAGTGGGAGGCAGTACTTC.